This TCR beta chain originates from a study of CD8 T cells in ankylosing spondylitis (dated by TCRdb to about 2017). Study-level background: T cell receptor beta repertoires were profiled in healthy donors and ankylosing spondylitis patients so that disease-linked TCR variants could be found. The full study cohort comprised 25 or so ankylosing spondylitis patients and over a hundred healthy donors. Samples of peripheral blood were taken, and for ankylosing spondylitis patients, synovial fluid was collected as well. Beyond this particular receptor, the publication reports: According to the report, matched synovial fluid samples from ankylosing spondylitis patients were significantly enriched for the disease-linked clones. Some TCR beta motif variants had previously been reported in synovial fluid and blood of reactive arthritis patients, which suggested common disease-initiation mechanisms. A CD8+ phenotype was shown by the disease-linked clones, which were found at relatively low frequencies in peripheral blood. Blood from ankylosing spondylitis patients appeared to be characterized by a TCR beta motif composed of several highly homologous amino acid variants.

This sample was sequenced with an Illumina HiSeq 2500. Quantitative 5'-RACE with molecular barcodes was used to prepare TCR beta libraries. As for how the authors treated the data: A new computational method based on a probabilistic model of VDJ rearrangement was used to identify disease-linked TCR variants. In TCRdb, the public reads were trimmed at Q25 with fastp and aligned with MiXCR, with productive beta chains retained. Each entry merges the rows of one CDR3 protein and shows their most common DNA and genes. The V and J calls reflect TCRdb's pipeline rather than the authors' work. Here the sample has 300,000 to 400,000 distinct CDR3 sequences; 20% occur a single time. 10% to 15% of the sample goes to the ten largest clones. There are a few counts of this clonotype. This receptor's antigen is unknown. No base-level quality is on record; no much larger clone is a single base apart. The CDR3 has 11 amino acids, counting the end cysteine and phenylalanine. The DNA shown is the 33-base CDR3, in frame from base 1. Trimming costs V 10 bases and J 9 bases, and their ends lie 16 bases apart. CDR1 and CDR2 were assigned from the germline V gene as SGHRS and YFSETQ.

Rearrangement joined TRBV5-1 to TRBJ2-5, with no confident D gene call. This clonotype was obtained from a male donor with ankylosing spondylitis or in good health (not recorded which). Sequenced sample: blood, either unsorted or a sorted T cell fraction (not recorded which). The DNA reads TGCGCCTGCCAGACCGAGTTGTCCCAGTACTTC. This is translated as CACQTELSQYF.